This T cell receptor beta chain was observed in a study of cytomegalovirus exposure and HLA in healthy donors. Findings of the study overall: Reports indicated that the classifier achieved high specificity and sensitivity in diagnosing cytomegalovirus status. Most sequenced TCRs were rare (though some public TCRs occurred in many donors). Cytomegalovirus association was listed for about 150 TCR beta chains.

Separation from the 666-subject first cohort characterized the roughly 120-subject validation cohort, to which the donors belonged. The assay was immunoSEQ multiplex PCR, and TCRdb's table has in-frame clones only and misses some. The sample has 200,000 to 250,000 clones; approximately 87% are singletons. Turning to this clone: What it recognizes is unknown.

The TCR comes from a woman in her late teens or twenties in good health and CMV-seronegative. The sequenced sample consisted of PBMCs.

The CDR3 spells CASRLGQGTYEQYF. The CDR3 DNA sequence: TGTGCCAGCAGACTGGGACAGGGAACCTACGAGCAGTACTTC. The rearrangement joins TRBV6-5 to TRBJ2-7; TRBD1 matches 9 bases. V trimming: 6 bases; J trimming: 2 bases; junction bases outside the gene matches: 5. Germline loops: CDR1 MNHEY, CDR2 SVGAGI. The CDR3 is 14 amino acids.